The rows below give T cell receptor beta chains drawn from one sample of a study of shared clonotypes between healthy human individuals. The protocol was immunoSEQ multiplex PCR, while the TCRdb copy is restricted to in-frame clones and leaves out a portion. This sample has 2 million to 2.5 million clones, with 85% to 95% found just once. The sample was naive CD4+ T cells from PBMCs. These receptors all come from a man aged 18-30 years in good health. Some clones in this sample may be carry-over from other donors' samples. Both conserved end residues are part of each CDR3. Clone sizes are given selectively: once, few, many, or a class where the clone is expanded.

>TRBV13|NA|TRBJ2-1
CASSILADEQFF
>TRBV14|NA|TRBJ2-3
CASAPEAITDTQYF
>TRBV5-1|NA|TRBJ1-2
CASSSGTGGIYGYTF
>TRBV30|NA|TRBJ1-5
CAWSVMGEMPPNQPQHF
>TRBV6-1|NA|TRBJ2-7
CASSVMGGGTYEQYF
>TRBV7-9|once|TRBJ2-3
CASSFSTDPDTQYF
>TRBV18|NA|TRBJ2-5
CASSPTGAQETQYF
>TRBV10-3|NA|TRBJ1-2
CAISESGGYGYGYTF
>TRBV5-4|NA|TRBJ1-1
CASSLVTGTGDPEAFF
>TRBV5-1|NA|TRBJ1-4
CASSLRSGSTNEKLFF
>TRBV6-6|NA|TRBJ2-3
CASSHRDRITDTQYF
>TRBV7-8|NA|TRBJ2-3
CASSLGQSTDTQYF
>TRBV30|NA|TRBJ1-2
CAWKVFYGYTF
>TRBV13|NA|TRBJ1-3
CASSLRTDGNTIYF
>TRBV5-1|NA|TRBJ2-1
CASSLSQVGNEQFF
>TRBV7-2|NA|TRBJ2-7
CASSLGSAHYEQYF
>TRBV5-1|NA|TRBJ1-3
CASSLGRAGNTIYF
>TRBV27|once|TRBJ2-7
CASTPGAGRYYEQYF
>TRBV29-1|NA|TRBJ1-2
CSVPAARDKYGYTF
>TRBV28|NA|TRBJ1-1
CASSSNPGTGMNTEAFF
>TRBV5-1|NA|TRBJ1-1
CASRYPAGGNTEAFF
>TRBV27|once|TRBJ1-2
CASSFFGTGGYTF
>TRBV5-5|once|TRBJ2-7
CASTPYTGATYEQYF
>TRBV5-5|NA|TRBJ1-3
CASSLDAGQYSGNTIYF
>TRBV30|NA|TRBJ1-4
CAWSSYSNEKLFF
>TRBV18|NA|TRBJ2-7
CASSPVLAGVGYEQYF
>TRBV28|NA|TRBJ2-7
CASSLQGVLANEQYF
>TRBV5-1|NA|TRBJ1-2
CASSPQGNYGYTF
>TRBV5-4|NA|TRBJ1-3
CASSFGGASGNTIYF
>TRBV5-1|NA|TRBJ1-1
CASSPGHLLNTEAFF
>TRBV5-1|NA|TRBJ2-5
CASSWLAGDETQYF
>TRBV6-1|NA|TRBJ2-6
CASSVGRGANVLTF
>TRBV29-1|NA|TRBJ2-7
CSVAGTGGSYEQYF